Each of the 13 T cell receptor beta chains below was sequenced from the same sample in a study of beta chain features in type 1 diabetes. Study outcomes and limitations: Researchers report that Type 1 diabetes patients had moderately but significantly shorter TCRB CDR3s across all four CD4+ subsets.

Investigators reverse transcribed all isolated RNA, so they sequenced expressed TCRB transcripts. Sequencing used immunoSEQ multiplex PCR; TCRdb keeps in-frame clones, though not all of them. The sample records 250,000 to 300,000 clones, around 24% being singletons. These receptors' targets are unknown. The specimen sequenced was naive CD4+ T cells from blood. These receptor sequences come from a woman aged 25-40 years with type 1 diabetes.

The chain links TRBV20-1 to TRBJ1-2; D ambiguous. CDR3 length: 11 amino acids. The V gene lost 5 bases and the J gene lost 7 bases, with 11 bases spanning the gap. CDR1 is DFQATT, CDR2 SNEGSKA, per germline (reference sequence). The CDR3 coding sequence is TGCAGTGCTGCCTCCGGGATTGGCTACACCTTC. Translation gives CSAASGIGYTF.

The J gene is TRBJ2-7, the V gene TRBV7-6; 9 nucleotides line up with TRBD2. The CDR3 runs 14 residues. The V gene end was trimmed by 5 bases and the J gene end by 0 bases; junction bases not matched to a gene: 2. Germline values: CDR1 SGHVS, CDR2 FNYEAQ. CDR3 in amino acids: CASSPSGNSYEQYF. The CDR3 region has the DNA TGTGCCAGCAGCCCTAGCGGGAACTCCTACGAGCAGTACTTC.

This clone has a handful of counts. This chain links TRBV5-1 with TRBJ2-1; TRBD2 matches 8 bases. Germline assignment: CDR1 SGHRS and CDR2 YFSETQ. The CDR3 has 15 residues. V lost 2 bases to trimming and J lost 3 bases; unmatched junction nucleotides: 4. CDR3 region: CASSLAGAIYNEQFF. The CDR3 DNA sequence: TGCGCCAGCAGCTTAGCGGGAGCGATCTACAATGAGCAGTTCTTC.

This clone was counted only a few times. The V call is TRBV7-9, the J call TRBJ2-7; no reliable D call. The CDR3 length is 12 residues. V was cut by 8 bases and J by 4 bases, with 12 bases left in between. Germline V CDR1 and CDR2: SEHNR, FQNEAQ (reference sequence). The CDR3 DNA follows: TGTGCCAGCTCGAGGAGTGAATACGAGCAGTACTTC. Translated, it gives CASSRSEYEQYF.

This clone has just a few counts. The chain recombines TRBV30 with TRBJ1-5, with no clear D. The CDR3 totals 13 residues. Trimming cost V 2 bases and J 4 bases, with 9 bases left between them. Germline V gene lookup returns CDR1 GTSNPN and CDR2 SVGIG (reference sequence). This CDR3 is CAWSRYRNQPQHF. CDR3 coding DNA: TGTGCCTGGAGTCGTTACCGGAATCAGCCCCAGCATTTT.

The V call is TRBV15, the J call TRBJ2-7, with a tentative D call TRBD2 (5 bases). V lost 0 bases to trimming and J lost 6 bases, with 12 bases between them. The CDR3 runs 14 residues. CDR1 LNHNV and CDR2 YYDKDF come from the germline V gene (reference sequence). CDR3 DNA sequence: TGTGCCACCAGCAGAGAGGCCAACGGAGGCGAGCAGTACTTC. It codes for CATSREANGGEQYF.

This clone was detected only once. The V gene is TRBV5-4, the J gene TRBJ2-2, with 10 bases lining up with TRBD2. After removal of 1 base from V and 5 bases from J, the junction contained 2 bases not matched to a gene. CDR1 and CDR2 from the germline V gene are SGHNT and YYREEE (reference sequence). The CDR3 sequence is 15 residues long. DNA of the CDR3: TGTGCCAGCAGCTTGCCTAGCGGGAGTACCGGGGAGCTGTTTTTT. This gives the protein CASSLPSGSTGELFF.

This clone has only a few counts. The chain couples TRBV30 to TRBJ1-2; D is unclear. The V end was cut by 1 base, the J end by 4 bases, with 10 bases between. The CDR3 runs to 13 residues. Germline loops: CDR1 GTSNPN, CDR2 SVGIG (reference sequence). DNA for the CDR3: TGTGCCTGGAGTGGGAGTCTCAGCTATGGCTACACCTTC. Its protein is CAWSGSLSYGYTF.

The sample holds a few counts of this clone. The chain is built from TRBV7-3 and TRBJ2-1; 9 bases line up with TRBD2. The CDR3 length is 15 residues. The germline V gene encodes CDR1 SGHTA and CDR2 FQGTGA. Trimming cost V 2 bases and J 9 bases; bases outside gene matches: 8. The CDR3 DNA is TGTGCCAGCAGCTTATCCCTAGCGGGAAATGGTGAGCAGTTCTTC. It codes for CASSLSLAGNGEQFF.

The chain combines TRBV30 with TRBJ2-3, with TRBD2 matching over 13 bases. CDR3 length: 17 amino acids. Trimming cost V 1 base and J 6 bases; bases outside gene matches: 10. Germline CDR1 reads GTSNPN; CDR2 reads SVGIG (reference sequence). CDR3 residues: CAWSAQRTSGRGDTQYF. The DNA for the CDR3 is TGTGCCTGGAGTGCTCAACGGACTAGCGGGAGAGGGGATACGCAGTATTTT.

The table lists this clone with a few counts. V and J are TRBV30 and TRBJ2-7, with no clear D. The CDR3 extends over 12 amino acids. Germline loops: CDR1 GTSNPN, CDR2 SVGIG (reference sequence). V lost 4 bases, J lost 2 bases, and 9 bases lay in between. In DNA form, the CDR3 reads TGTGCCTGGAAAGGTCAGGCCTACGAGCAGTACTTC. Protein product: CAWKGQAYEQYF.

This chain connects TRBV28 to TRBJ2-3, with 7 bases that match TRBD2. CDR1 is MDHEN, CDR2 SYDVKM, per germline. The length of the CDR3 is 14 residues. The V gene end was trimmed by 8 bases and the J gene end by 4 bases; junction bases not matched to a gene: 9. In nucleotides, the CDR3 is TGTGCCAGCGGCGCGGGGGATAGAGCAGATACGCAGTATTTT. Its translation is CASGAGDRADTQYF.

The chain links TRBV7-3 to TRBJ2-1, with D perhaps matching TRBD2 (6 bases). This CDR3 comprises 14 residues. CDR1 is SGHTA, CDR2 FQGTGA, per germline. Trimming left V 5 bases short and J 0 bases short, with 8 bases between. CDR3 protein: CASSPAGSYNEQFF. In DNA form, the CDR3 reads TGTGCCAGCAGCCCAGCGGGCTCCTACAATGAGCAGTTCTTC.